These 22 T cell receptor beta chains share one sample of origin, sequenced in a study of cytomegalovirus exposure and HLA in healthy donors. PCR used 60 Vbeta primers and 13 Jbeta primers. Method: immunoSEQ multiplex PCR; TCRdb's copy keeps in-frame clones and lacks some. The table shows around 110,000 clones, with around 80% occurring only once. The sample was PBMCs. These receptors were obtained from a man aged 55 to 70 in good health and CMV-seronegative.

The rearrangement links TRBV2 to TRBJ1-5; D remains unclear. V was cut by 7 bases and J by 4 bases, with 14 bases left in between. The CDR3 covers 14 residues. Germline lookup yields CDR1 SNHLY and CDR2 FYNNEI. The CDR3 reads CASTEVDGNQPQHF. CDR3 nucleotide sequence: TGTGCCAGCACCGAGGTCGACGGAAATCAGCCCCAGCATTTT.

The chain recombines TRBV7-9 with TRBJ2-1; D possibly corresponds to TRBD2 (6 bases). The CDR3 spans 13 residues. CDR1 is SEHNR and CDR2 is FQNEAQ in the germline V gene (reference sequence). V was trimmed by 0 bases and J by 9 bases, leaving 9 bases between them. The DNA for the CDR3 is TGTGCCAGCAGCTTAGCCGGAGGGGTTGAGCAGTTCTTC. Translated, it gives CASSLAGGVEQFF.

This clone was seen once. One junction end does not reproduce the germline sequence, and a read error may be involved. In DNA form, the CDR3 reads TGCGCCAGCAGCCAGTCGGGGTACACTGAAGCTCTCTTT. It translates to CASSQSGYTEALF. J is TRBJ1-1 and V is TRBV4-3; D remains unclear. The CDR3 consists of 13 residues. Germline V gene lookup returns CDR1 LGHNA and CDR2 YSLEER.

This chain joins TRBV5-8 and TRBJ2-1; TRBD1 might be the D (6 bases). V lost 4 bases, J lost 0 bases, and 11 bases lay in between. The CDR3 is made up of 15 amino acids. Germline V gene sequence: CDR1 SGHTS, CDR2 YDEGEE. The CDR3 DNA follows: TGTGCCAGCAGCGTCCAGGGGCGCTCCTACAATGAGCAGTTCTTC. It is translated as CASSVQGRSYNEQFF.

The chain carries TRBV13 and TRBJ1-4; D gene uncertain. The CDR3 spans 15 residues. Germline V CDR1 and CDR2: PRHDT, FYEKMQ (reference sequence). V lost 5 bases, J lost 0 bases, and 10 bases lay in between. The CDR3 DNA is TGTGCCAGCAGCCGGTATTCGGCAACTAATGAAAAACTGTTTTTT. Translating gives CASSRYSATNEKLFF.

Only a few counts were recorded for this clone. V usage is TRBV5-1 and J usage is TRBJ2-5, with 12 bases that match TRBD2. Looked up from germline, CDR1 is SGHRS and CDR2 is YFSETQ. The CDR3 contains 14 residues. V dropped 7 bases and J dropped 6; count of bases not matched to a gene: 7. This CDR3 is CASSASGGAKTQYF. The CDR3 DNA sequence: TGCGCCAGCTCGGCTAGCGGGGGGGCTAAGACCCAGTACTTC.

This chain links TRBV2 with TRBJ1-5, with a possible D match to TRBD1 (5 bases). There are 15 residues in the CDR3. V was cut by 6 bases and J by 1 base, with 13 bases left in between. Germline-derived CDR1 and CDR2 are SNHLY and FYNNEI. CDR3: CASRGDGGSNQPQHF. Written as DNA, the CDR3 is TGTGCCAGCAGGGGGGACGGGGGAAGCAATCAGCCCCAGCATTTT.

The chain combines TRBV2 with TRBJ1-3; D ambiguous. Trimming took 3 bases from V and 1 from J, leaving 4 bases between them. The CDR3 length is 13 residues. Germline CDR1 and CDR2: SNHLY and FYNNEI. The CDR3 region is CASSEESGNTIYF. Written as DNA, the CDR3 is TGTGCCAGCAGTGAGGAGTCTGGAAACACCATATATTTT. Full variable domain (missing parts from reference TRBV2 and TRBJ1-3): EPEVTQTPSHQVTQMGQEVILRCVPISNHLYFYWYRQILGQKVEFLVSFYNNEISEKSEIFDDQFSVERPDGSNFTLKIRSTKLEDSAMYFCASSEESGNTIYFGEGSWLTVV.

The chain carries TRBV4-2 and TRBJ2-5; TRBD2 is a possible D gene (6 bases). The CDR3 totals 16 residues. Between the trimmed V and J ends, which lost 1 base and 4 bases, there was a span of 16 bases. CDR1 and CDR2 (germline): LGHNA, YNFKEQ. This CDR3 reads CASSQGLVEGSETQYF. DNA of the CDR3: TGTGCCAGCAGCCAAGGTCTGGTGGAGGGGTCAGAGACCCAGTACTTC.

CDR3 nucleotides: TGTGCCAGCAGTTACTCTCCGGAAGGGGCTCAGCCCCAGCATTTT. It encodes CASSYSPEGAQPQHF. This chain connects TRBV6-6 to TRBJ1-5; a weak D match, TRBD1 (5 bases). Between the trimmed V and J ends, which lost 0 bases and 6 bases, there was a span of 12 bases. CDR3 length: 15 residues. Germline V gene lookup returns CDR1 MNHNY and CDR2 SVGAGI (reference sequence).

The chain recombines TRBV5-4 with TRBJ2-7; tentatively, D is TRBD1 (6 bases). V was shortened by 4 bases and J by 1 base, with 9 bases between the two germline ends. The CDR3 covers 13 residues. Germline lookup yields CDR1 SGHNT and CDR2 YYREEE (reference sequence). The CDR3 coding sequence is TGTGCCAGCAGCCCGGACAGATCCTACGAGCAGTACGTC. Protein: CASSPDRSYEQYV.

The chain uses TRBV5-1 and TRBJ1-5, with 10 nucleotides matching TRBD1. CDR3 length: 13 amino acids. The germline V gene encodes CDR1 SGHRS and CDR2 YFSETQ. V shed 4 bases and J 7 bases; nucleotides not matched to a gene: 2. The CDR3 region has the DNA TGCGCCAGCAGCAAGGACAGGGGGCAGCCCCAGCATTTT. Translated, it gives CASSKDRGQPQHF.

The CDR3 sequence: CAWSVQGGREAFF. The CDR3 DNA reads as TGTGCCTGGAGTGTACAGGGGGGGAGAGAAGCTTTCTTT. V is TRBV30 and J is TRBJ1-1; TRBD1 aligns across 8 bases. The CDR3 covers 13 residues. J gave up 8 bases and V 0 bases, and 5 bases lay outside the gene matches. Per germline, CDR1 GTSNPN and CDR2 SVGIG (reference sequence).

CDR3 amino acids: CASSLPGLTTDTQYF. CDR3 sequence (DNA): TGCGCCAGCAGCCTACCGGGACTTACCACAGATACGCAGTATTTT. The rearrangement joins TRBV5-1 to TRBJ2-3, with a tentative D call TRBD2 (6 bases). Germline CDR1 is SGHRS and CDR2 is YFSETQ. V lost 4 bases to trimming and J lost 2 bases, with 14 bases between them. This CDR3 contains 15 residues.

This clone was seen only a few times. The rearrangement joins TRBV2 to TRBJ2-5, with 7 bases fitting TRBD2. The V gene end was trimmed by 6 bases and the J gene end by 9 bases; junction bases not matched to a gene: 7. Per germline, CDR1 SNHLY and CDR2 FYNNEI. This CDR3 spans 12 amino acids. Here the CDR3 reads CASRGGRGSQYF. Written as DNA, the CDR3 is TGTGCCAGCAGGGGAGGGCGGGGATCCCAGTACTTC.

V and J are TRBV9 and TRBJ2-7, with 8 bases lining up with TRBD1. V was pared by 5 bases and J by 4 bases, with 11 bases of the junction left unmatched. Germline-derived CDR1 and CDR2 are SGDLS and YYNGEE. CDR3 length equals 15 residues. For the CDR3, the DNA is TGTGCCAGCAGTCGGCACGGACAGGGTGAATACGAGCAGTACTTC. Translated: CASSRHGQGEYEQYF.

The J gene is TRBJ1-1, the V gene TRBV9; D is perhaps TRBD1 (6 bases). The CDR3 spans 16 residues. The germline V and J ends were trimmed by 2 bases and 3 bases, with 17 bases remaining between them. Germline CDR1 SGDLS, CDR2 YYNGEE. CDR3 bases: TGTGCCAGCAGCGTTCGGGGGGGCCTGGGGGACACTGAAGCTTTCTTT. Translation: CASSVRGGLGDTEAFF.

The gene calls are TRBV7-3 and TRBJ1-2; D is unresolved. This CDR3 has 13 amino acids. Germline V gene sequence: CDR1 SGHTA, CDR2 FQGTGA. Trimming removed 4 bases at V and 6 bases at J, with 12 bases between. The CDR3 here is CASSSSGGDGYTF. Written as DNA, the CDR3 is TGTGCCAGCAGCTCCTCCGGCGGCGATGGCTACACCTTC.

This clone was seen a single time. The chain links TRBV6-5 to TRBJ2-2; 11 nucleotides align to TRBD2. Germline CDR1 MNHEY, CDR2 SVGAGI. This CDR3 has 15 amino acids. Trimming removed 8 bases from V and 6 bases from J; junction bases left unmatched: 8. The CDR3 DNA follows: TGTGCCAGCTCCCTAGCGGGGGGACTGCCCGGGGAGCTGTTTTTT. This encodes CASSLAGGLPGELFF.

The chain employs TRBV6-1 and TRBJ2-3; D is unclear. In germline, CDR1 is MNHNS, CDR2 SASEGT. V lost 4 bases to trimming and J lost 0 bases, with 8 bases between them. The CDR3 spans 14 residues. The CDR3 spells CASSVTASTDTQYF. CDR3 sequence (DNA): TGTGCCAGCAGTGTAACAGCTAGCACAGATACGCAGTATTTT.

This clone was detected once. The V call is TRBV6-6, the J call TRBJ1-1; D unclear. Germline CDR1 and CDR2: MNHNY and SVGAGI (reference sequence). Deletions cut 6 bases from V and 2 bases from J, with 13 bases between. The CDR3 sequence is 14 residues long. CDR3 amino acids: CASSRDLGNTEAFF. CDR3 nucleotide sequence: TGTGCCAGCAGCCGGGATCTGGGAAACACTGAAGCTTTCTTT.

This clone ranks as medium-sized. CDR3 in amino acids: CASISRALFF. The DNA of the CDR3 is TGCGCCAGCATAAGTAGAGCACTGTTTTTT. The chain has TRBV4-1 and TRBJ1-4; D not resolved. V dropped 7 bases and J dropped 13 bases, with 10 bases sitting between them. The CDR3 covers 10 residues. CDR1 and CDR2 from the germline V gene are MGHRA and YSYEKL.